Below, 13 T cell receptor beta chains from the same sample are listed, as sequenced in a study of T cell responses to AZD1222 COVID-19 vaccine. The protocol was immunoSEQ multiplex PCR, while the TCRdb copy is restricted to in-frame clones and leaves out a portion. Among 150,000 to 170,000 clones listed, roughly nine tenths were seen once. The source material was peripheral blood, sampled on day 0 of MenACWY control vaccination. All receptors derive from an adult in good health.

As DNA, the CDR3 is TGTGCCAGCAGCCAAGAGGTCGAGGCGGGATTTACCGGGGAGCTGTTTTTT. The encoded protein is CASSQEVEAGFTGELFF. The rearrangement joins TRBV4-2 to TRBJ2-2; TRBD2 is a possible D gene (6 bases). The CDR3 contains 17 residues. The germline V gene encodes CDR1 LGHNA and CDR2 YNFKEQ. V dropped 0 bases and J dropped 5 bases, with 16 bases sitting between them.

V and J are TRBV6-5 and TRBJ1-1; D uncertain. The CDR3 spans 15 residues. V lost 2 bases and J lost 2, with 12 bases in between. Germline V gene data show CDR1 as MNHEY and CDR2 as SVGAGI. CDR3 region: CASSYGGSTNTEAFF. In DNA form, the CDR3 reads TGTGCCAGCAGTTACGGAGGCAGTACCAACACTGAAGCTTTCTTT.

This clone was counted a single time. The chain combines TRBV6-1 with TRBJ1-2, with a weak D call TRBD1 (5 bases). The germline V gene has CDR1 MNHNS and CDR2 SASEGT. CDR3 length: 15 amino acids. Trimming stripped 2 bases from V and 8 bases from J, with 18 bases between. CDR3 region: CASSEPNQGRYGYTF. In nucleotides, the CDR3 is TGTGCCAGCAGTGAACCTAACCAGGGACGGTACGGCTACACCTTC.

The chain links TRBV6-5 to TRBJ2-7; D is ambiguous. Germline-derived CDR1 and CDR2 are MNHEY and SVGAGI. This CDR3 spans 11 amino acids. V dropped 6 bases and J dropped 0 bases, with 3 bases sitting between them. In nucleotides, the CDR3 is TGTGCCAGCAGGGACTCCTACGAGCAGTACGTC. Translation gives CASRDSYEQYV.

CDR3 sequence: CASSVRGGYTEAFF. The CDR3 DNA reads TGTGCCAGTAGTGTTCGGGGGGGGTACACTGAAGCTTTCTTT. The rearrangement uses TRBV19 and TRBJ1-1, with D tentatively TRBD1 (5 bases). Trimming cost V 5 bases and J 3 bases, with 13 bases left between them. The CDR3 spans 14 residues. CDR1 is LNHDA, CDR2 SQIVND, per germline (reference sequence).

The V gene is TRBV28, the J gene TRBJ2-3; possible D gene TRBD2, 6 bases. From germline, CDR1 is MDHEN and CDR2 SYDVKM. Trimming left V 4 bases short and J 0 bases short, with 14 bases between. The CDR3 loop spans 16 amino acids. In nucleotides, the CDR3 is TGTGCCAGCAGTTGGGGTCGGGGGACTAGCACAGATACGCAGTATTTT. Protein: CASSWGRGTSTDTQYF. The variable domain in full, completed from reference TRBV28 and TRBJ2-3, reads DVKVTQSSRYLVKRTGEKVFLECVQDMDHENMFWYRQDPGLGLRLIYFSYDVKMKEKGDIPEGYSVSREKKERFSLILESASTNQTSMYLCASSWGRGTSTDTQYFGPGTRLTVL.

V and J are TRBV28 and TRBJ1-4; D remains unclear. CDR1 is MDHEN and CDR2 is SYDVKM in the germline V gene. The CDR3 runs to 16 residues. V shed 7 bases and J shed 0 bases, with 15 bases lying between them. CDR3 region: CASTSYSTATNEKLFF. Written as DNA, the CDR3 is TGTGCCAGCACGTCCTACTCAACGGCAACTAATGAAAAACTGTTTTTT.

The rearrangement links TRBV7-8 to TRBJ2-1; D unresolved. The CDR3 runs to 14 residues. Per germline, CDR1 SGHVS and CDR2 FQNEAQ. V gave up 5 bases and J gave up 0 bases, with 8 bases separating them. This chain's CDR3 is CASSLRVSYNEQFF. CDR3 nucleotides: TGTGCCAGCAGCCTTCGGGTCTCCTACAATGAGCAGTTCTTC.

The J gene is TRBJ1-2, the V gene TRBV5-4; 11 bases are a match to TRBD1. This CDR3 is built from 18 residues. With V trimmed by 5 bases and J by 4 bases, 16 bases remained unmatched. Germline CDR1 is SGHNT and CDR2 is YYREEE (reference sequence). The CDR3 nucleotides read TGTGCCAGCAGGTTGCTTGAAACCGGGACAGGGGGTTTCTATGGCTACACCTTC. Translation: CASRLLETGTGGFYGYTF. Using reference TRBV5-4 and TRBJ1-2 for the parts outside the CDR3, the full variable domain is ETGVTQSPTHLIKTRGQQVTLRCSSQSGHNTVSWYQQALGQGPQFIFQYYREEENGRGNFPPRFSGLQFPNYSSELNVNALELDDSALYLCASRLLETGTGGFYGYTFGSGTRLTVV.

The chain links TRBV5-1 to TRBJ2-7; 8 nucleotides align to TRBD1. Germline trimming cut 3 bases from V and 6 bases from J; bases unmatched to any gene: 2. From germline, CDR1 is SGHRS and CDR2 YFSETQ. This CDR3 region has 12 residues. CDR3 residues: CASSSQGAEQYF. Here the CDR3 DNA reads TGCGCCAGCAGCTCCCAGGGGGCCGAGCAGTACTTC. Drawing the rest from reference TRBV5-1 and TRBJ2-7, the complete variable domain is KAGVTQTPRYLIKTRGQQVTLSCSPISGHRSVSWYQQTPGQGLQFLFEYFSETQRNKGNFPGRFSGRQFSNSRSEMNVSTLELGDSALYLCASSSQGAEQYFGPGTRLTVT.

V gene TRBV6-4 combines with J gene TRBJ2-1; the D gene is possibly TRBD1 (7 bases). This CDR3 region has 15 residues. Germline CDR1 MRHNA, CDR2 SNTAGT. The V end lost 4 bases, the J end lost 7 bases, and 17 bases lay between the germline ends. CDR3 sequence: CASSGGTVGLNEQFF. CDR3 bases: TGTGCCAGCAGTGGCGGGACAGTTGGGCTGAATGAGCAGTTCTTC.

The CDR3 nucleotides are TGTGCCAGCAGCTTGGACCTCGGCGGGGAGCAGTACGTC. The encoded protein is CASSLDLGGEQYV. The gene calls are TRBV5-4 and TRBJ2-7; a possible D gene is TRBD2 (5 bases). The length of the CDR3 is 13 residues. Germline-derived CDR1 and CDR2 are SGHNT and YYREEE (reference sequence). V was cut by 0 bases and J by 7 bases, with 11 bases left in between.

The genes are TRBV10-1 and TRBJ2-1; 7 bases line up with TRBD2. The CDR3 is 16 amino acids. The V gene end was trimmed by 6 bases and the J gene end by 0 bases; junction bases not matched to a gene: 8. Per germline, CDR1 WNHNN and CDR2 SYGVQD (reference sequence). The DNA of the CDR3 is TGCGCCAGCAGACCAAGCGGGGTAAGCTCCTACAATGAGCAGTTCTTC. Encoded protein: CASRPSGVSSYNEQFF.